This T cell receptor beta chain was recovered during a study of shared clonotypes between healthy human individuals. Subsets obtained from CD4+ cells comprised CD45RA+ naive and CD45RA-negative memory cells. This clone turned up a few times. Its specificity is unknown. This table comes from immunoSEQ multiplex PCR, and its TCRdb copy is limited to in-frame clones, with some not included. The data show about 680,000 clones, roughly 78% seen once. Overall study results and limits: With few donors, the genetic and exposure-history diversity represented was limited. Unshared clonotypes carried lower generation probabilities than those common to all four donors.

The sequencing sample was made of memory CD4+ T cells sorted from blood. The subset here: CD45RA-negative fraction. This receptor was identified in a woman in her twenties or thirties in good health.

The CDR3 bases are TGCAGCGCTAGCGGAGACTACAATGAGCAGTTCTTC. It encodes CSASGDYNEQFF. The chain carries TRBV29-1 and TRBJ2-1; 7 nucleotides match TRBD2. Per the germline V gene, CDR1 is SQVTM and CDR2 is ANQGSEA. V lost 7 bases and J lost 3; bases outside the gene matches: 3. This CDR3 comprises 12 residues.